The T cell receptor (beta chain) under discussion was sequenced for a study of T cells in Graves' hyperthyroidism and ophthalmopathy. Germline assignment: CDR1 MNHNS and CDR2 SASEGT. The CDR3 loop spans 14 amino acids. Deletions cut 5 bases from V and 8 bases from J, with 16 bases between. Diagnostic decisions used clinical symptoms, serum thyroxine and TRAb, thyroid ultrasound and orbital computed tomography. Fresh peripheral blood, 7.5 to 10 ml, yielded the PBMCs. This clonotype was observed at least ten times. Amplification of TCR beta CDR3 regions was performed using RNA transcripts as template. HTBI primers drove first-round RT-PCR of the TCR CDR3. TCRdb used MiXCR to reprocess the multiplex PCR reads, holding one entry per CDR3 protein. This table has about 480,000 distinct CDR3 sequences, approximately 15% appearing once.

Sequenced sample: blood. The clonotype comes from a woman in her late teens or twenties with Graves' hyperthyroidism. The chain has TRBV6-1 and TRBJ2-1; D unresolved. Written as DNA, the CDR3 is TGTGCCAGCAGTTTATCGACTCCGGTCGATGAGCAGTTCTTC. Translated, it gives CASSLSTPVDEQFF.